This is a list of T cell receptor beta chains from one sample in a study of identical twins. MiXCR, run by TCRdb on the 5' RACE reads, gives a single entry per CDR3 protein. The sample carries roughly 150,000 distinct CDR3 sequences, under 4.5% recorded once. The material sequenced was memory T cells sorted from blood. The source is a man aged 18 to 30 in good health. Both conserved end residues are part of each CDR3. The order of the fields is CDR3 protein, CDR3 DNA, D gene, clone size, J gene, V gene. The D gene is left open where the match is weak. Expanded clones get a size class; other rows say once, few or many, or leave the size out.

CASSLALQGPTYEQYF,TGTGCCAGCAGCTTAGCATTACAGGGGCCCACCTACGAGCAGTACTTC,TRBD1,few,TRBJ2-7,TRBV7-6
CASSTGTSGYEQYF,TGTGCCAGCAGCACCGGGACTAGCGGCTACGAGCAGTACTTC,TRBD2,many,TRBJ2-7,TRBV7-2
CASSPEMGELWNEQFF,TGTGCCAGCAGCCCGGAGATGGGGGAGCTGTGGAATGAGCAGTTCTTC,-,many,TRBJ2-1,TRBV3-1
CASRRDREIDEQFF,TGTGCCAGCAGGCGGGACAGGGAGATCGATGAGCAGTTCTTC,TRBD1,few,TRBJ2-1,TRBV11-3
CASSLGSVSHETQYF,TGTGCCAGCAGCTTAGGGTCGGTGTCTCACGAGACCCAGTACTTC,-,many,TRBJ2-5,TRBV7-2
CASSPKPGGLFDTQYF,TGTGCCAGCAGCCCTAAACCCGGGGGCTTGTTTGATACGCAGTATTTT,-,many,TRBJ2-3,TRBV7-8
CASSLQGWTEAFF,TGTGCCAGCAGTCTTCAGGGGTGGACTGAAGCTTTCTTT,-,many,TRBJ1-1,TRBV14
CASSGRGDVRGQFF,TGTGCCAGCAGTGGACGGGGAGACGTTAGGGGGCAGTTCTTC,-,many,TRBJ2-1,TRBV2
CASSLEASGFPFF,TGTGCCAGCAGCTTAGAGGCTAGCGGCTTTCCGTTCTTC,TRBD2,many,TRBJ2-1,TRBV11-1
CATALPGQGTPQHF,TGTGCCACCGCTTTACCGGGACAGGGAACGCCCCAGCATTTT,TRBD1,many,TRBJ1-5,TRBV28
CSSGTGGGNTEAFF,TGCAGCTCCGGGACAGGGGGCGGGAACACTGAAGCTTTCTTT,TRBD1,many,TRBJ1-1,TRBV29-1
CSAQTYLAGRTYEQYF,TGCAGTGCTCAAACCTACCTAGCGGGCAGGACCTACGAGCAGTACTTC,TRBD2,many,TRBJ2-7,TRBV20-1
CASSQGTSSYNEQFF,TGCGCCAGCAGCCAAGGGACTTCCTCCTACAATGAGCAGTTCTTC,-,-,TRBJ2-1,TRBV5-1
CASTQGGRASETQYF,TGTGCCAGCACCCAGGGCGGGAGGGCGTCAGAGACCCAGTACTTC,TRBD2,many,TRBJ2-5,TRBV12-3/TRBV12-4
CASSPLGLAGSDDIQYF,TGTGCCAGCAGCCCCCTCGGACTAGCGGGGAGCGACGACATTCAGTACTTC,TRBD2,many,TRBJ2-4,TRBV11-2
CSARGGGGRSPLHF,TGCAGTGCTAGAGGTGGAGGGGGAAGATCACCCCTCCACTTT,-,few,TRBJ1-6,TRBV20-1
CSVGIPGTSREQYF,TGCAGCGTGGGGATTCCCGGGACTAGCAGGGAGCAGTACTTC,TRBD2,many,TRBJ2-7,TRBV29-1
CASSQLAGAGELFF,TGTGCCAGCAGCCAACTAGCGGGAGCCGGGGAGCTGTTTTTT,TRBD2,few,TRBJ2-2,TRBV14
CASSYWPAGTDTQYF,TGTGCCAGCAGTTACTGGCCGGCGGGTACAGATACGCAGTATTTT,-,many,TRBJ2-3,TRBV6-5
CASSYGQRTEAFF,TGCGCCAGCAGCTATGGACAGAGAACTGAAGCTTTCTTT,-,many,TRBJ1-1,TRBV5-1
CASSPRGGTEAFF,TGTGCCAGCAGCCCGCGGGGGGGCACTGAAGCTTTCTTT,-,many,TRBJ1-1,TRBV5-6
CASSSGSSYNEQFF,TGTGCCAGCAGTAGCGGGAGCTCCTACAATGAGCAGTTCTTC,TRBD2,many,TRBJ2-1,TRBV6-2/TRBV6-3
CSASLRENTEAFF,TGCAGTGCTAGCCTACGGGAGAACACTGAAGCTTTCTTT,-,many,TRBJ1-1,TRBV20-1
CAWRVDSYEQFF,TGTGCCTGGAGGGTAGACAGTTATGAGCAGTTCTTC,-,many,TRBJ2-1,TRBV30
CASSVASEETQYF,TGTGCCAGCAGCGTAGCTTCGGAAGAGACCCAGTACTTC,-,many,TRBJ2-5,TRBV9
CASSPESGTSKAGGLEDTQYF,TGTGCCAGCTCACCAGAGAGTGGTACGAGCAAAGCGGGAGGGCTGGAAGATACGCAGTATTTT,TRBD2,many,TRBJ2-3,TRBV18
CASSPWSGGPYNEQFF,TGTGCCAGCTCACCTTGGTCGGGGGGCCCCTACAATGAGCAGTTCTTC,-,many,TRBJ2-1,TRBV18
CASSLELAPSTDTQYF,TGCGCCAGCAGCTTGGAGCTAGCGCCAAGCACAGATACGCAGTATTTT,-,few,TRBJ2-3,TRBV5-1
CASSYRERETQYF,TGTGCCAGCAGCTACCGGGAGCGTGAGACCCAGTACTTC,-,many,TRBJ2-5,TRBV3-1
CASRPPSGTSFHNEQFF,TGTGCCAGCAGACCGCCGTCGGGAACTTCCTTCCACAATGAGCAGTTCTTC,-,many,TRBJ2-1,TRBV7-2
CASSIAGGPTGNNEQFF,TGTGCCAGTTCGATAGCGGGAGGGCCGACTGGTAACAATGAGCAGTTCTTC,TRBD2,-,TRBJ2-1,TRBV6-1
CASRGPYYNEQFF,TGTGCCAGCCGAGGGCCTTACTACAATGAGCAGTTCTTC,-,many,TRBJ2-1,TRBV27
CASFPSGKFDNEQFF,TGTGCCAGCTTCCCAAGCGGGAAATTCGACAATGAGCAGTTCTTC,TRBD2,many,TRBJ2-1,TRBV5-5
CASSSGAMTSTDTQYF,TGTGCCAGCAGCTCCGGGGCTATGACTAGCACAGATACGCAGTATTTT,-,many,TRBJ2-3,TRBV27
CASSQDLTGPNTGELFF,TGCGCCAGCAGCCAAGATCTCACAGGGCCGAACACCGGGGAGCTGTTTTTT,-,many,TRBJ2-2,TRBV4-3
CASSWSRGQGGKTQYF,TGTGCCAGCAGCTGGAGTCGGGGGCAGGGCGGGAAGACCCAGTACTTC,-,-,TRBJ2-5,TRBV11-2
CASSLGHSRDEQYF,TGTGCCAGCAGCTTGGGGCACTCTAGAGACGAGCAGTACTTC,-,many,TRBJ2-7,TRBV5-6
CASRSGQGFEKLFF,TGCGCCAGCAGATCGGGACAGGGCTTTGAAAAACTGTTTTTT,TRBD1,-,TRBJ1-4,TRBV5-1
CASSQGQGAFNEQFF,TGTGCCAGCAGTCAGGGACAGGGGGCATTTAATGAGCAGTTCTTC,TRBD1,many,TRBJ2-1,TRBV6-1
CASSRAGAVQETQYF,TGTGCCAGCAGTCGAGCGGGAGCAGTACAAGAGACCCAGTACTTC,TRBD2,few,TRBJ2-5,TRBV6-2/TRBV6-3
CASSTSGPVRVRGTEAFF,TGTGCCAGCAGCACCTCCGGGCCCGTGCGGGTTCGGGGCACTGAAGCTTTCTTT,-,many,TRBJ1-1,TRBV11-2
CASSPGTGGAKQYF,TGTGCCAGCAGCCCTGGGACAGGGGGCGCAAAGCAGTACTTC,TRBD1,many,TRBJ2-7,TRBV7-6
CSCGDLAKNIQYF,TGCAGCTGCGGGGATTTAGCCAAAAACATTCAGTACTTC,-,many,TRBJ2-4,TRBV20-1
CASSIQPSSGRQTQYF,TGTGCCAGTAGTATCCAACCCTCTAGCGGGAGGCAGACCCAGTACTTC,TRBD2,many,TRBJ2-5,TRBV19
CASRRVAGDLYEQYF,TGTGCCAGCAGGCGGGTAGCGGGAGACTTATACGAGCAGTACTTC,TRBD2,few,TRBJ2-7,TRBV7-2
CASSLDLAGGQPQHF,TGTGCCAGCAGCTTAGATTTGGCAGGGGGTCAGCCCCAGCATTTT,TRBD1,many,TRBJ1-5,TRBV7-2
CKPARTGNEQYF,TGCAAACCCGCTCGGACGGGAAACGAGCAGTACTTC,-,many,TRBJ2-7,TRBV20-1